Described below is a single T cell receptor beta chain sequence and its context. There is no known antigen for this receptor. Per-nucleotide qualities are absent, and no much larger clonotype sits a single base away. These data are taken from a study of cytomegalovirus exposure and HLA in healthy donors (TCRdb year 2017). Looking at the study overall: According to a later analysis, one platform produced both the 120 validation repertoires and the 670 or so repertoires of the first cohort. The study was designed to test whether signatures of past pathogen exposure could be identified by cataloging public T cell receptors. Besides the first cohort of roughly 700 subjects, a separate validation cohort made up of roughly 120 different subjects was used. High-throughput TCR immunosequencing, statistical association of individual TCRs with disease status, and machine learning were combined to predict cytomegalovirus infection status.

Libraries were prepared through the immunoSEQ multiplex PCR assay. Concerning the study's data processing: A statistical classification framework was built to diagnose cytomegalovirus status from the catalog of TCR beta chain sequences. TCRdb retrieved this table from immuneACCESS and kept in-frame rearrangements only. Not all clones are present; in checked studies, unresolved V genes account for under half, and no reason is known for the remainder. Clonal size and the V and J genes are those of that table, whereas D and trimming came from the DNA. This sample gives about 64,000 clones in total; about 89% of them show up just once. The ten top clones hold around 1.7% of the sample. Here is what the overall study found, with its caveats: In vitro tests confirmed that a few of the cytomegalovirus-associated TCR beta chains recognize cytomegalovirus antigens. Of the cluster scores, around 95% were above 0 in a later analysis, which found that TCRs clustered in the first cohort also tended to co-occur in the 95 to 150 validation repertoires. It was suggested by the authors that the approach could potentially be generalized to other disease states and immunological phenotypes. The study gave a list of 150 to 200 TCR beta chains associated with cytomegalovirus. All 120 or so repertoires were used to score co-occurrence in the validation cohort in a later analysis, because that analysis had no HLA typing for the cohort. Most TCR sequences were observed very rarely across donors, whereas some public TCRs were present in many individuals. The classifier was reported to diagnose cytomegalovirus status with high specificity and sensitivity in both the original and validation cohorts.

Donors formed part of the validation cohort, which comprised fewer than 150 subjects and was distinct from the first cohort of 690 or so subjects. From a lookup of the germline V gene (reference sequence), CDR1 and CDR2 are MNHEY and SMNVEV. A distance of 7 bases separates the germline ends of V and J, which lose 8 bases and 2 bases respectively. CDR3 length: 13 amino acids, cysteine to phenylalanine. Left in the record is the CDR3 DNA by itself, 39 bases read in frame from the first base. The chain joins TRBV27 to TRBJ2-6, with no D gene named confidently. Sequenced material: PBMCs. The source is a woman younger than 30 in good health and CMV-seronegative. The CDR3 has the sequence CASGPPGANVLTF. Read as DNA, the sequence is TGTGCCAGCGGCCCCCCTGGGGCCAACGTCCTGACTTTC.